What follows are 12 T cell receptor beta chains derived from one specimen sequenced in a study of early T cells in non-severe SARS-CoV-2 infection. One entry per CDR3 protein, called by TCRdb with MiXCR from the 5' RACE reads. The table lists 75,000 to 80,000 distinct CDR3 sequences, about 14% of them singletons. Source material: whole blood. The receptors were sampled from an adult who was a healthcare worker with PCR-confirmed SARS-CoV-2 infection or an uninfected control (not recorded which).

The rearrangement uses TRBV28 and TRBJ1-1, with 7 bases identical to TRBD1. The germline V gene has CDR1 MDHEN and CDR2 SYDVKM. This CDR3 spans 14 amino acids. The trim removed 2 bases at V and 1 base at J, leaving 1 base unmatched. CDR3: CASSLPGGNTEAFF. As DNA, the CDR3 is TGTGCCAGCAGTTTACCAGGGGGGAACACTGAAGCTTTCTTT.

In DNA form, the CDR3 reads TGCAGCGCCACCGACAGGGATAAGGCTTTCTTT. This encodes CSATDRDKAFF. The chain combines TRBV29-1 with TRBJ1-1; the match to TRBD1 covers 7 bases. The J segment lost 11 bases and the V segment lost 7 bases, leaving 10 bases of the junction unmatched. The length of the CDR3 is 11 residues. Germline loops: CDR1 SQVTM, CDR2 ANQGSEA.

This clonotype was counted between two and nine times. The genes are TRBV7-9 and TRBJ1-6, with 8 nucleotides matching TRBD1. The CDR3 sequence is 15 residues long. J gave up 8 bases and V 3 bases, and 6 bases lay outside the gene matches. CDR1 is SEHNR and CDR2 is FQNEAQ in the germline V gene (reference sequence). In nucleotides, the CDR3 is TGTGCCAGCAGCTTTCTGGACAGGGTTGATTCACCCCTCCACTTT. As protein: CASSFLDRVDSPLHF.

The sample holds many counts of this clonotype. This sequence joins TRBV6-1 and TRBJ2-7; 8 positions agree with TRBD1. The germline gives CDR1 MNHNS, CDR2 SASEGT. The V and J ends lost 6 bases and 0 bases, in that order; junction bases with no gene match: 4. The CDR3 covers 14 residues. This CDR3 is CASSGQGYSYEQYF. The CDR3 DNA is TGTGCCAGCAGCGGACAGGGATACTCCTACGAGCAGTACTTC.

Only a few counts were recorded for this clonotype. The chain recombines TRBV4-1 with TRBJ2-7, with 11 positions matching TRBD2. Per germline, CDR1 MGHRA and CDR2 YSYEKL. This CDR3 comprises 14 residues. J lost 6 bases, V lost 4 bases, and 5 bases had no gene match. The DNA of the CDR3 is TGCGCCAGCAGCCCGACTAGCGGGGCCCGCGAGCAGTACTTC. Protein product: CASSPTSGAREQYF.

The sample holds a few counts of this clonotype. The gene calls are TRBV4-2 and TRBJ2-4; D not certain. CDR3 size: 18 residues. V gave up 0 bases and J gave up 3 bases, with 18 bases separating them. Germline V CDR1 and CDR2: LGHNA, YNFKEQ. The CDR3 DNA follows: TGTGCCAGCAGCCAAGATTCCGTGGACCGGGTTGGCAAAAACATTCAGTACTTC. Translated: CASSQDSVDRVGKNIQYF.

The genes are TRBV24-1 and TRBJ2-3, with a tentative D call TRBD1 (6 bases). Trimming took 3 bases from V and 0 from J, leaving 12 bases between them. Germline V gives CDR1 KGHDR, CDR2 SFDVKD. The CDR3 sequence is 16 residues long. The CDR3 is CATSDQTGQSTDTQYF. DNA for the CDR3: TGTGCCACCAGTGATCAGACAGGCCAAAGCACAGATACGCAGTATTTT.

The J gene is TRBJ2-1, the V gene TRBV7-3; D remains ambiguous. The ends were cut back, 2 bases at V and 2 bases at J, with 7 bases in the middle. This CDR3 contains 14 residues. From germline, CDR1 is SGHTA and CDR2 FQGTGA. The CDR3, as DNA: TGTGCCAGCAGCTTAGATGTTACCTACAATGAGCAGTTCTTC. This codes for CASSLDVTYNEQFF.

This chain connects TRBV29-1 to TRBJ2-5; no firm D call. The CDR3 sequence is 11 residues long. V lost 4 bases and J lost 3, with 6 bases in between. Germline CDR1 and CDR2: SQVTM and ANQGSEA. The CDR3 sequence is CSVGTKETQYF. The DNA for the CDR3 is TGCAGCGTTGGGACCAAAGAGACCCAGTACTTC. Together with reference TRBV29-1 and TRBJ2-5, the CDR3 gives the full variable domain: SAVISQKPSRDICQRGTSLTIQCQVDSQVTMMFWYRQQPGQSLTLIATANQGSEATYESGFVIDKFPISRPNLTFSTLTVSNMSPEDSSIYLCSVGTKETQYFGPGTRLLVL.

A few counts support this clonotype. The V call is TRBV7-2, the J call TRBJ2-7, with TRBD2 as a possible D gene (6 bases). CDR3 size: 15 residues. CDR1 is SGHTA and CDR2 is FQGNSA in the germline V gene. Trimming removed 4 bases from V and 0 bases from J, with 13 bases in between. CDR3 residues: CASSSGTVTSYEQYF. The CDR3 DNA reads as TGTGCCAGCAGCTCTGGGACTGTTACCTCCTACGAGCAGTACTTC.

This clonotype was recorded at least ten times. The V gene is TRBV11-2, the J gene TRBJ2-5; D unresolved. CDR3 length: 14 amino acids. Trimming cost V 1 base and J 5 bases, with 11 bases left between them. The germline CDR1 and CDR2 sequences are SGHAT and FQNNGV. In DNA form, the CDR3 reads TGTGCCAGCAGCTTAGGCGGCCTGTACGAGACCCAGTACTTC. Translating gives CASSLGGLYETQYF. Full variable domain (remainder filled in from reference TRBV11-2 and TRBJ2-5): EAGVAQSPRYKIIEKRQSVAFWCNPISGHATLYWYQQILGQGPKLLIQFQNNGVVDDSQLPKDRFSAERLKGVDSTLKIQPAKLEDSAVYLCASSLGGLYETQYFGPGTRLLVL.

In the case of this clonotype: A read error may explain this, as a much larger clone is one base away. The V and J genes are TRBV13 and TRBJ2-3; 9 bases line up with TRBD2. Germline-derived CDR1 and CDR2 are PRHDT and FYEKMQ (reference sequence). The CDR3 covers 14 residues. CDR3 DNA: TGTGCCAGCAGCTTGGGACTAGCAATAAATACGCGGTATTTT. Translated: CASSLGLAINTRYF.